This is a list of T cell receptor beta chains from one sample in a study of identifying expanded T cells in peripheral blood. The method was immunoSEQ multiplex PCR; TCRdb's version includes in-frame clones alone and lacks a portion of them. The sample shows 85,000 to 100,000 clones, about 91% of them seen only once. Input material: blood. The receptor source for this set is a person aged 18-70 years in good health. Each CDR3 is given with its conserved first and last residue. The order of the fields is clone size, V gene, J gene, D gene, CDR3 protein, CDR3 DNA. A D gene is named only where the DNA matches it firmly. Clone size is stated in some rows and not others, as once, few, many or a class when expanded.

>.|TRBV6-1|TRBJ1-2|.
CASSEAWGGYGYTF
TGTGCCAGCAGTGAAGCGTGGGGAGGCTATGGCTACACCTTC
>once|TRBV5-3|TRBJ1-5|TRBD1
CARSRLGQGPYSNQPQHF
TGTGCCAGAAGCCGGCTGGGACAGGGGCCCTATAGCAATCAGCCCCAGCATTTT
>.|TRBV19|TRBJ2-7|TRBD1
CASSIASGGYEQYF
TGTGCCAGTAGTATCGCCTCAGGGGGCTACGAGCAGTACTTC
>.|TRBV6-4|TRBJ2-2|TRBD1
CASSLQGGTGELFF
TGTGCCAGCAGTTTACAGGGGGGTACCGGGGAGCTGTTTTTT
>.|TRBV6-1|TRBJ2-7|.
CASSRPTYEQYF
TGTGCCAGCAGCCGTCCCACCTACGAGCAGTACTTC
>.|TRBV5-1|TRBJ2-3|.
CASSWDFTDTQYF
TGCGCCAGCAGCTGGGACTTCACAGATACGCAGTATTTT
>.|TRBV11-2|TRBJ2-3|.
CASSFGADTQYF
TGTGCCAGCAGCTTCGGAGCTGATACGCAGTATTTT
>once|TRBV5-1|TRBJ1-2|.
CASSPDRTYTYGYTF
TGCGCCAGCAGCCCGGACAGAACTTACACCTATGGCTACACCTTC
>.|TRBV7-8|TRBJ2-2|TRBD2
CASSRGGLAGTGELFF
TGTGCCAGCAGCCGGGGGGGCCTAGCGGGAACCGGGGAGCTGTTTTTT
>.|TRBV28|TRBJ2-1|TRBD2
CASSLPLAGEFF
TGTGCCAGCAGCCTTCCTCTAGCGGGAGAGTTCTTC
>.|TRBV5-4|TRBJ2-5|.
CASSSPWTEAETQYF
TGTGCCAGCAGCTCACCTTGGACGGAAGCAGAGACCCAGTACTTC
>.|TRBV10-2|TRBJ2-2|TRBD2
CASRVLGLNTGELFF
TGCGCCAGCCGCGTGTTGGGACTAAACACCGGGGAGCTGTTTTTT
>.|TRBV7-2|TRBJ2-1|.
CASSLGGRTFNNEQFF
TGTGCCAGCAGCTTAGGAGGGAGAACATTCAACAATGAGCAGTTCTTC
>.|TRBV28|TRBJ2-7|TRBD2
CAAQRETYEQYF
TGTGCCGCGCAGCGGGAAACATACGAGCAGTACTTC
>.|TRBV5-4|TRBJ1-2|.
CASTVPGEGGYTF
TGTGCCAGCACCGTCCCGGGAGAAGGTGGCTACACCTTC
>.|TRBV9|TRBJ2-1|TRBD2
CASSLRAPGLGVGNEQFF
TGTGCCAGCAGCTTACGCGCCCCGGGACTAGGGGTGGGGAATGAGCAGTTCTTC
>.|TRBV7-2|TRBJ2-7|TRBD2
CASSPNFQSGGEQYF
TGTGCCAGCAGCCCTAATTTCCAGTCGGGGGGCGAGCAGTACTTC
>.|TRBV6-4|TRBJ2-3|TRBD2
CASSNLAGNDVDTQYF
TGTGCCAGCAGCAATCTAGCGGGAAATGACGTGGATACGCAGTATTTT
>.|TRBV6-1|TRBJ2-3|TRBD2
CASTLLAGGQNTQYF
TGTGCCAGCACCCTCTTAGCGGGGGGGCAAAATACGCAGTATTTT
>.|TRBV6-1|TRBJ2-2|.
CASSEEGHGELFF
TGTGCCAGCAGTGAAGAGGGGCACGGGGAGCTGTTTTTT
>once|TRBV4-1|TRBJ2-7|TRBD1
CASSQDFRTGTSYEQYF
TGCGCCAGCAGCCAAGATTTCCGGACAGGGACCTCCTACGAGCAGTACTTC
>few|TRBV2|TRBJ1-2|.
CASSRDANYGYTF
TGTGCCAGCAGCCGGGACGCGAACTATGGCTACACCTTC
>.|TRBV5-4|TRBJ1-5|TRBD1
CASSLVGVRRGLQPQHF
TGTGCCAGCAGCTTGGTGGGGGTCCGAAGGGGGCTGCAGCCCCAGCATTTT
>few|TRBV6-4|TRBJ2-3|TRBD2
CASSEGAGGTDTQYF
TGTGCCAGCAGTGAAGGCGCGGGGGGCACAGATACGCAGTATTTT
>.|TRBV27|TRBJ1-1|.
CASSFLGTQGRDTEAFF
TGTGCCAGCAGTTTCCTAGGTACACAGGGCCGAGACACTGAAGCTTTCTTT
>.|TRBV6-5|TRBJ1-2|.
CASSQSTGINGYTF
TGTGCCAGCAGTCAATCTACAGGGATTAATGGCTACACCTTC
>.|TRBV7-2|TRBJ2-2|TRBD1
CASSFRTGITGELFF
TGTGCCAGCAGCTTCAGGACAGGGATCACCGGGGAGCTGTTTTTT
>.|TRBV7-9|TRBJ2-5|.
CASSLSSGTNRGTQYF
TGTGCCAGCAGCTTATCATCGGGAACCAACCGGGGGACCCAGTACTTC
>.|TRBV4-1|TRBJ1-2|.
CASSALGIEGDYGYTF
TGCGCCAGCAGCGCCTTGGGGATTGAGGGTGACTATGGCTACACCTTC
>.|TRBV6-5|TRBJ1-5|.
CASSSTNHQPQHF
TGTGCCAGCAGTTCTACAAACCATCAGCCCCAGCATTTT
>.|TRBV27|TRBJ2-7|TRBD2
CASNQPEWTSGRSRSYEQYF
TGTGCCAGCAATCAACCTGAATGGACTAGCGGGAGGTCCCGCTCCTACGAGCAGTACTTC
>.|TRBV19|TRBJ2-3|.
CASSTGGVDTDTQYF
TGTGCCAGTAGCACCGGAGGGGTCGACACAGATACGCAGTATTTT
>.|TRBV7-3|TRBJ1-6|.
CASSHSPSRAPHNSPLHF
TGTGCCAGCAGCCACTCCCCCTCGCGGGCTCCTCATAATTCACCCCTCCACTTT
>once|TRBV30|TRBJ2-2|.
CAWNSGQYNTGELFF
TGTGCCTGGAATTCGGGGCAGTATAACACCGGGGAGCTGTTTTTT
>few|TRBV2|TRBJ2-7|TRBD2
CASSGFSGRGYEQYF
TGTGCCAGCAGTGGGTTTAGCGGGAGGGGATACGAGCAGTACTTC
>.|TRBV28|TRBJ1-5|TRBD1
CASSLWDRGYSNQPQHF
TGTGCCAGCAGTTTATGGGACAGGGGATATAGCAATCAGCCCCAGCATTTT